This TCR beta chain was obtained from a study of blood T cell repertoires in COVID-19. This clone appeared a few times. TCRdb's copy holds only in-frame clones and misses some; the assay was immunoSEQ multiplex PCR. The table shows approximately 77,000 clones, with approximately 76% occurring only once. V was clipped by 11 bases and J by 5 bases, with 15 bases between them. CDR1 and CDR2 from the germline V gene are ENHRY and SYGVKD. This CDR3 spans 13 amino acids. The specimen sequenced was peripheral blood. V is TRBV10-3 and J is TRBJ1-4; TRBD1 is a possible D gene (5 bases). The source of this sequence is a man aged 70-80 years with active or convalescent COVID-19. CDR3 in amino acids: CASRGVPNEKLFF. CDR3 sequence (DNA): TGTGCCTCGCGGGGGGTCCCCAATGAAAAACTGTTTTTT.